This T cell receptor beta chain appears in the sequencing data of a study of T cells in Graves' hyperthyroidism and ophthalmopathy. Looking at the study overall: Peripheral blood was taken when the disease was first diagnosed, before any treatment began. Study-wide findings and caveats: Model predictions of ophthalmopathy came a median approximately 6.8 months before onset. The blood repertoire included most of the expanded thyroid clonotypes above 0.001. Stable hyperthyroidism was separated from ophthalmopathy by a model based on 13 V-J features.

This clonotype showed up many times. No antigen is known for it. Researchers amplified the TCR beta CDR3 regions from RNA transcripts. The primer set for the first-round RT-PCR of the TCR CDR3 was HTBI. A single record per CDR3 protein comes from TCRdb applying MiXCR to the multiplex PCR reads. The profile shows around 300,000 distinct CDR3 sequences, roughly 19% of them singletons. The receptor was derived from a man in his forties or fifties with Graves' ophthalmopathy. Sequencing used blood.

The CDR3 loop is CASSLNRGQGEQFF. The CDR3 bases are TGTGCCAGCAGTTTAAACAGGGGGCAAGGTGAGCAGTTCTTC. The gene calls are TRBV12-3 or TRBV12-4 and TRBJ2-1; 9 bases are a match to TRBD1. The CDR3 contains 14 residues. Trimming cost V 2 bases and J 9 bases; bases outside gene matches: 5.